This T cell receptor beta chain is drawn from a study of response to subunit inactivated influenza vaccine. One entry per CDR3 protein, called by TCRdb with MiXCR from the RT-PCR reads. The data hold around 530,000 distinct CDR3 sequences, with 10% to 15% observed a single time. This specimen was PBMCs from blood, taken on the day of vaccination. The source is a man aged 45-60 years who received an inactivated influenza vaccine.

The CDR3 nucleotides read TGCAGTGCCTTTCAAAGCCCCTACAATGAGCAGTTCTTC. Translation gives CSAFQSPYNEQFF. The chain carries TRBV20-1 and TRBJ2-1; D is ambiguous. This CDR3 comprises 13 residues. The V and J ends lost 6 bases and 2 bases respectively, with 11 bases between them. Germline CDR1 and CDR2: DFQATT and SNEGSKA (reference sequence).